This T cell receptor (beta chain) was captured in a study of tumor-infiltrating lymphocytes in oesophageal squamous cell carcinoma. CDR3 length: 12 amino acids. V lost 5 bases, J lost 1 base, and 5 bases lay in between. CDR1 is SGHTA and CDR2 is FQGTGA in the germline V gene. TCRdb reprocessed the PCR reads via MiXCR and lists one record per CDR3 protein. The table includes just over 15,000 distinct CDR3 sequences, approximately 50% detected once. Source material: esophageal tumor tissue. This TCR came from a male donor with esophageal squamous cell carcinoma. V is TRBV7-3 and J is TRBJ2-5, with unresolved D. CDR3 sequence: CASSPPQETQYF. Here the CDR3 DNA reads TGTGCCAGCAGCCCTCCCCAAGAGACCCAGTACTTC. The variable domain in full, completed from reference TRBV7-3 and TRBJ2-5, reads GAGVSQTPSNKVTEKGKYVELRCDPISGHTALYWYRQSLGQGPEFLIYFQGTGAADDSGLPNDRFFAVRPEGSVSTLKIQRTERGDSAVYLCASSPPQETQYFGPGTRLLVL.